The next 22 T cell receptor beta chains were all read from a single sample in a study of T cells in Graves' hyperthyroidism and ophthalmopathy. What was amplified from RNA transcripts were TCR beta CDR3 regions. With the HTBI primer set, the TCR CDR3 went through a first round of RT-PCR. From the multiplex PCR reads, TCRdb called clonotypes with MiXCR, one entry per CDR3 protein. The top ten hold 20% to 25% of the sample, which has roughly 350,000 distinct CDR3 sequences, approximately 15% seen once. What was sequenced was blood. These receptors all stem from a woman younger than 45 with Graves' hyperthyroidism.

This clonotype was recorded a few times. V is TRBV7-8 and J is TRBJ1-5, with D perhaps matching TRBD1 (5 bases). The germline CDR1 and CDR2 sequences are SGHVS and FQNEAQ. V was trimmed by 7 bases and J by 5 bases, leaving 15 bases between them. This CDR3 region has 14 residues. CDR3 nucleotide sequence: TGTGCCAGCACCAAATCAGGGTTGGATCAGCCCCAGCATTTT. Residues: CASTKSGLDQPQHF.

This clonotype was detected ten times or more. V usage is TRBV27 and J usage is TRBJ1-2; unclear D gene. This CDR3 contains 14 residues. Germline V lookup: CDR1 MNHEY, CDR2 SMNVEV (reference sequence). V lost 5 bases, J lost 8 bases, and 18 bases lay in between. DNA for the CDR3: TGTGCCAGCAGTCCCGGTTCATGGGTAGGCGGCTACACCTTC. Its translation is CASSPGSWVGGYTF.

This clonotype has a count of ten or more. The chain has TRBV27 and TRBJ2-7, with TRBD2 identical over 10 bases. From germline, CDR1 is MNHEY and CDR2 SMNVEV (reference sequence). Unmatched junction bases numbered 10, after V lost 8 bases and J lost 6 bases. This CDR3 contains 14 residues. This CDR3 reads CASHHSGRSREQYF. The CDR3 region has the DNA TGTGCCAGCCACCATAGCGGGAGGTCGCGCGAGCAGTACTTC.

Remarks on this clonotype: The junction departs from germline at one end; a sequencing error may be responsible. The rearrangement joins TRBV7-9 to TRBJ2-1; TRBD2 matches at 8 bases. Germline loops: CDR1 SEHNR, CDR2 FQNEAQ (reference sequence). This CDR3 comprises 15 residues. The CDR3 sequence is CTSSPSGSSYNEQFF. The CDR3 bases are TGTACCAGCAGCCCCAGCGGGAGTAGCTACAATGAGCAGTTCTTC.

This rearrangement joins TRBV19 to TRBJ1-1, with no clear D. The length of the CDR3 is 16 residues. The V end lost 6 bases, the J end lost 4 bases, and 21 bases lay between the germline ends. The V gene's germline CDR1 is LNHDA and CDR2 SQIVND (reference sequence). In DNA form, the CDR3 reads TGTGCCAGTAGACGGAATTTGGTTTCGGGCTTCACTGAAGCTTTCTTT. Protein sequence: CASRRNLVSGFTEAFF.

V usage is TRBV18 and J usage is TRBJ1-1, with 7 bases identical to TRBD1. The germline gives CDR1 KGHSH, CDR2 LQKENI. Unmatched junction bases numbered 6, after V lost 4 bases and J lost 10 bases. CDR3 size: 12 residues. CDR3 amino acids: CASSLDRDGAFF. CDR3 coding DNA: TGTGCCAGCTCACTCGACAGGGACGGAGCTTTCTTT.

This clonotype was detected a few times. J is TRBJ2-7 and V is TRBV27, with 8 bases that match TRBD2. Germline values: CDR1 MNHEY, CDR2 SMNVEV (reference sequence). The CDR3 covers 15 residues. V lost 5 bases and J lost 1; bases outside the gene matches: 7. This CDR3 is CASSVAGQGSYEQYF. CDR3 nucleotides: TGTGCCAGCAGTGTAGCGGGACAAGGGTCCTACGAGCAGTACTTC.

This clonotype has at least ten counts. The genes are TRBV7-9 and TRBJ2-3; D is ambiguous. Deletions cut 5 bases from V and 6 bases from J, with 21 bases between. Germline V gives CDR1 SEHNR, CDR2 FQNEAQ (reference sequence). The CDR3 is 16 residues long. CDR3 amino acids: CASSIKFGGIPDTQYF. In nucleotides, the CDR3 is TGTGCCAGCAGCATTAAGTTCGGCGGAATACCCGATACGCAGTATTTT.

J is TRBJ2-5 and V is TRBV6-7; a possible D gene is TRBD2 (5 bases). TRBV6-7 is labeled an ORF, and its function is uncertain. Trimming left V 8 bases short and J 6 bases short, with 16 bases between. This CDR3 has 13 amino acids. As DNA, the CDR3 is TGTGCCAGCCTCCTAGTAGAGGGTCAGACCCAGTACTTC. This codes for CASLLVEGQTQYF.

A note on this clonotype: The missing conserved phenylalanine or tryptophan at the end of this CDR3 makes a read error likely. V gene TRBV5-1 combines with J gene TRBJ2-2; D not resolved. Trimming removed 2 bases at V and 2 bases at J, with 4 bases between. Germline CDR1 SGHRS, CDR2 YFSETQ. This CDR3 spans 13 amino acids. CDR3 sequence: CASSLQNTGELFL. CDR3 DNA sequence: TGCGCCAGCAGCTTACAAAACACCGGGGAGCTGTTTCTT.

This clonotype was detected many times. The V and J genes are TRBV7-2 and TRBJ2-2; maybe TRBD2 (6 bases). There are 17 residues in the CDR3. Trimming stripped 5 bases from V and 4 bases from J, with 20 bases between. Germline-derived CDR1 and CDR2 are SGHTA and FQGNSA. The CDR3 reads CASSRIGPAGTTGELFF. The CDR3 nucleotides read TGTGCCAGCAGCAGAATAGGGCCCGCGGGGACCACCGGGGAGCTGTTTTTT.

DNA for the CDR3: TGTGCCAGCAGTTTAGTTCCAGGGACCAACTATGGCTACACCTTC. Its protein is CASSLVPGTNYGYTF. V usage is TRBV28 and J usage is TRBJ1-2; D is possibly TRBD1 (5 bases). V gave up 2 bases and J gave up 2 bases, with 12 bases separating them. This CDR3 is 15 amino acids long. Germline V CDR1 and CDR2: MDHEN, SYDVKM.

This clonotype was detected only a few times. The chain carries TRBV9 and TRBJ2-1; TRBD2 agrees at 7 bases. The CDR3 covers 14 residues. V shed 3 bases and J 3 bases; nucleotides not matched to a gene: 3. Germline V gives CDR1 SGDLS, CDR2 YYNGEE. The DNA for the CDR3 is TGTGCCAGCAGCGGGGGGGGGGACTACAATGAGCAGTTCTTC. Translation gives CASSGGGDYNEQFF.

This clonotype was counted many times. V usage is TRBV20-1 and J usage is TRBJ2-2, with D unclear. Germline assignment: CDR1 DFQATT and CDR2 SNEGSKA (reference sequence). The CDR3 loop spans 16 amino acids. V dropped 6 bases and J dropped 1 base, with 18 bases sitting between them. In DNA, the CDR3 is TGCAGTGCCAGTTGGGCATCACGGAGGAACACCGGGGAGCTGTTTTTT. Translation: CSASWASRRNTGELFF.

In this sample, this clonotype turned up many times. This sequence joins TRBV28 and TRBJ1-5; tentatively, D is TRBD1 (5 bases). Trimming took off 7 bases at V and 2 bases at J, with 9 bases between the two ends. CDR1 is MDHEN, CDR2 SYDVKM, per germline. CDR3 length: 13 residues. CDR3 protein: CASMGEGNQPQHF. CDR3 DNA sequence: TGTGCCAGCATGGGGGAAGGCAATCAGCCCCAGCATTTT.

V and J are TRBV28 and TRBJ2-7, with 7 bases lining up with TRBD1. The CDR3 is made up of 15 amino acids. Germline V CDR1 and CDR2: MDHEN, SYDVKM. With 5 bases clipped from V and 0 bases from J, the junction kept 7 bases outside the gene matches. Here the CDR3 reads CASSRTGSRSYEQYF. The CDR3, as DNA: TGTGCCAGCAGTCGGACAGGAAGCCGCTCCTACGAGCAGTACTTC.

The table lists this clonotype with many counts. The chain joins TRBV7-6 to TRBJ2-5, with 11 bases lining up with TRBD2. CDR3 length equals 17 residues. Germline trimming cut 4 bases from V and 5 bases from J; bases unmatched to any gene: 12. The germline V gene has CDR1 SGHVS and CDR2 FNYEAQ. The chain's CDR3 is CASSSGPVAGGGETQYF. The CDR3 DNA reads TGTGCCAGCAGCTCGGGACCTGTAGCGGGAGGGGGGGAGACCCAGTACTTC.

This clonotype was seen at least ten times. V is TRBV7-2 and J is TRBJ2-3; D perhaps matches TRBD1 (6 bases). The CDR3 is made up of 14 amino acids. Germline CDR1 reads SGHTA; CDR2 reads FQGNSA. V dropped 3 bases and J dropped 2 bases, with 9 bases sitting between them. CDR3 residues: CASSFNRVTDTQYF. The CDR3 bases are TGTGCCAGCAGCTTCAACAGGGTCACAGATACGCAGTATTTT.

This clonotype was detected ten times or more. The genes are TRBV20-1 and TRBJ2-7; D possibly corresponds to TRBD2 (6 bases). This CDR3 is 14 amino acids long. Germline CDR1 reads DFQATT; CDR2 reads SNEGSKA (reference sequence). V shed 0 bases and J shed 2 bases, with 11 bases lying between them. CDR3 sequence: CSARDRRGTYEQYF. As DNA, the CDR3 is TGCAGTGCTAGAGATAGGCGGGGAACCTACGAGCAGTACTTC.

This clonotype was counted at least ten times. The V and J genes are TRBV30 and TRBJ1-5, with 9 bases aligning to TRBD1. Germline V CDR1 and CDR2: GTSNPN, SVGIG (reference sequence). The J segment lost 6 bases and the V segment lost 5 bases, leaving 5 bases of the junction unmatched. The CDR3 sequence is 13 residues long. For the CDR3, the DNA is TGTGCCTGGGGGGACAGGGCTGGTCAGCCCCAGCATTTT. It specifies CAWGDRAGQPQHF.

The chain uses TRBV27 and TRBJ2-7; 7 nucleotides match TRBD2. Germline lookup yields CDR1 MNHEY and CDR2 SMNVEV (reference sequence). CDR3 length equals 13 residues. J lost 3 bases, V lost 1 base, and 0 bases had no gene match. Here the CDR3 reads CASSLLAGYEQYF. In DNA form, the CDR3 reads TGTGCCAGCAGTTTATTAGCGGGCTACGAGCAGTACTTC.

This clonotype showed up many times. The CDR3 sequence: CASRACVGTLCNEQFF. The CDR3 DNA sequence: TGTGCCAGCAGAGCTTGTGTGGGAACTCTTTGCAATGAGCAGTTCTTC. The chain is built from TRBV6-1 and TRBJ2-1; no clear D gene. Trimming removed 6 bases from V and 6 bases from J, with 21 bases in between. Per the germline V gene, CDR1 is MNHNS and CDR2 is SASEGT. CDR3 length equals 16 residues.